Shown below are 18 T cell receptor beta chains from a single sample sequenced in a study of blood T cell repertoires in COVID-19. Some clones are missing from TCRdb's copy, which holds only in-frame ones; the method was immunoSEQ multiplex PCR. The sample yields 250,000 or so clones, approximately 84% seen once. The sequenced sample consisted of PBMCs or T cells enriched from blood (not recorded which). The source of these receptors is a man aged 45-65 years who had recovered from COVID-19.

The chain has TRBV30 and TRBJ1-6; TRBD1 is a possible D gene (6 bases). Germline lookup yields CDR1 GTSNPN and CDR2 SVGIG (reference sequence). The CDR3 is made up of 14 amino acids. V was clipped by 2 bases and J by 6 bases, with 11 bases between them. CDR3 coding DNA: TGTGCCTGGAGTCTCAGGGGCCGTAATTCACCCCTCCACTTT. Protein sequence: CAWSLRGRNSPLHF. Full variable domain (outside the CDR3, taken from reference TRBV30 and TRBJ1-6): SQTIHQWPATLVQPVGSPLSLECTVEGTSNPNLYWYRQAAGRGLQLLFYSVGIGQISSEVPQNLSASRPQDRQFILSSKKLLLSDSGFYLCAWSLRGRNSPLHFGNGTRLTVT.

The DNA for the CDR3 is TGTGCCAGCAGTTACCTCCCGACAGCCCAGCATTTT. It encodes CASSYLPTAQHF. The chain carries TRBV6-2 or TRBV6-3 and TRBJ1-5; a weak D match, TRBD1 (5 bases). Germline V lookup: CDR1 MNHEY, CDR2 SVGEGT. CDR3 length: 12 residues. Trimming pared 2 bases from V and 11 bases from J, leaving 10 bases between.

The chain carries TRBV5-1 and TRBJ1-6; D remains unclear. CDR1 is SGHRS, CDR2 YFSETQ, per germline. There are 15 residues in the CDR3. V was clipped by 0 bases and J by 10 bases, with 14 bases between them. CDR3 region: CASSLDRPSVSPLHF. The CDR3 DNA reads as TGCGCCAGCAGCTTGGACAGACCTTCAGTCTCACCCCTCCACTTT.

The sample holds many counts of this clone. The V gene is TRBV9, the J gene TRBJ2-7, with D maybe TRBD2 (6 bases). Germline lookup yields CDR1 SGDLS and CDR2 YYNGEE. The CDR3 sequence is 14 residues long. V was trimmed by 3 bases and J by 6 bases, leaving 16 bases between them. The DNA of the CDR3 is TGTGCCAGCAGCGAGGGACTGGGGGGAAGCGAGCAGTACTTC. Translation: CASSEGLGGSEQYF.

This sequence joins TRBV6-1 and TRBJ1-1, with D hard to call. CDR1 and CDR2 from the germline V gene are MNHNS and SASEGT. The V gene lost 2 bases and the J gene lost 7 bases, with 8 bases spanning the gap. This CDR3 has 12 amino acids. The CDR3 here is CASSELRNEAFF. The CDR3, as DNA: TGTGCCAGCAGTGAACTCAGGAATGAAGCTTTCTTT.

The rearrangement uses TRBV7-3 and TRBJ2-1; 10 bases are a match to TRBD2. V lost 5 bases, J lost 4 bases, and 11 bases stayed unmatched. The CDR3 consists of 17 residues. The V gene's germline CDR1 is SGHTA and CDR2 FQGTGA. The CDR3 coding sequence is TGTGCCAGCAGCCGATCCCCCGGACTAGCGGAATACAATGAGCAGTTCTTC. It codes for CASSRSPGLAEYNEQFF.

The CDR3 region is CATMRATGELFF. The CDR3 DNA reads as TGTGCCACCATGCGGGCCACCGGGGAGCTGTTTTTT. The V and J genes are TRBV12-3 or TRBV12-4 and TRBJ2-2, with TRBD2 as a possible D gene (5 bases). V dropped 10 bases and J dropped 4 bases, with 10 bases sitting between them. The CDR3 is 12 amino acids.

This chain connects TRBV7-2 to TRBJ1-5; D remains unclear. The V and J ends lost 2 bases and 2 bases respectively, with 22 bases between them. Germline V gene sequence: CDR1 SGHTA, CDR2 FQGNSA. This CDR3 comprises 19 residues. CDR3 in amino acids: CASSLRWLSEGYGNQPQHF. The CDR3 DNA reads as TGTGCCAGCAGCTTAAGGTGGCTGTCCGAGGGATATGGCAATCAGCCCCAGCATTTT.

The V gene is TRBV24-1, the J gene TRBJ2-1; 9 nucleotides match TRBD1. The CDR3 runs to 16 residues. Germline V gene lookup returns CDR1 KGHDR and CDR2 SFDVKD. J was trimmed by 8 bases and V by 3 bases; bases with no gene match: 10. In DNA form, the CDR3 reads TGTGCCACCAGTGATGCCGGGACAGGGAGTCCGGATGAGCAGTTCTTC. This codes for CATSDAGTGSPDEQFF.

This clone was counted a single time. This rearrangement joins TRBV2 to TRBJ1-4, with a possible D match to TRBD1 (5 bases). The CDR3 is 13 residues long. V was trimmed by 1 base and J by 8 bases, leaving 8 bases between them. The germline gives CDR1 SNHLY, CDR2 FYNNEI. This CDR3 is CASSEERGEKLFF. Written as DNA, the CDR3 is TGTGCCAGCAGTGAAGAAAGGGGAGAAAAACTGTTTTTT.

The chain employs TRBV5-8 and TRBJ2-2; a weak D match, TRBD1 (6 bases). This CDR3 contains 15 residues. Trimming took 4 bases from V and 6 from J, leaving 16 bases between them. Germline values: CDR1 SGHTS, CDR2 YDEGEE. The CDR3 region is CASSTGTGVPGELFF. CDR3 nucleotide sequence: TGTGCCAGCAGCACAGGGACCGGGGTCCCCGGGGAGCTGTTTTTT.

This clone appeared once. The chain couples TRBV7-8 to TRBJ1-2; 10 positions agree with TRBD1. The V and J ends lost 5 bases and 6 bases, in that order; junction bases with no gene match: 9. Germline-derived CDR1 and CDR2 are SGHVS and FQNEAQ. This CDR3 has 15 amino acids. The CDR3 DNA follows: TGTGCCAGCAGCCCCCGACAGGGGGCCTTGCATGGCTACACCTTC. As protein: CASSPRQGALHGYTF.

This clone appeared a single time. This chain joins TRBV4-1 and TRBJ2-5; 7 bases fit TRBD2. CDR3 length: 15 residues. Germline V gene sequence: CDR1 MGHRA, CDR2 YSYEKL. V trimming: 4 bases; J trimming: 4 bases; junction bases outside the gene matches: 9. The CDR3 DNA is TGCGCCAGCAGCCGGGGAGGGGTTCGTAGAGAGACCCAGTACTTC. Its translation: CASSRGGVRRETQYF.

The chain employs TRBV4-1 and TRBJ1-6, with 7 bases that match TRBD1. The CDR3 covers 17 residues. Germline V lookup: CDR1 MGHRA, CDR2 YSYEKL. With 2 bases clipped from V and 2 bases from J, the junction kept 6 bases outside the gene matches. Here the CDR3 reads CASSQTGVQAYNSPLHF. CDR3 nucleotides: TGCGCCAGCAGCCAAACAGGGGTTCAAGCCTATAATTCACCCCTCCACTTT.

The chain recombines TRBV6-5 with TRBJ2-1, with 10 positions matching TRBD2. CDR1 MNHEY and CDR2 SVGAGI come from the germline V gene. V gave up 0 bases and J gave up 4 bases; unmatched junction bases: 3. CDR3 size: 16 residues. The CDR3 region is CASSYSRTSGYNEQFF. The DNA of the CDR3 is TGTGCCAGCAGTTACTCCCGGACTAGCGGATACAATGAGCAGTTCTTC.

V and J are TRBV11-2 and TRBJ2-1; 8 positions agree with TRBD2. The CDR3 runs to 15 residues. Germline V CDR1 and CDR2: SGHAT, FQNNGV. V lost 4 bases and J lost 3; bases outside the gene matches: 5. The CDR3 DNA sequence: TGTGCCAGCAGCTCGGGGGGGTCTCTCTACAATGAGCAGTTCTTC. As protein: CASSSGGSLYNEQFF.

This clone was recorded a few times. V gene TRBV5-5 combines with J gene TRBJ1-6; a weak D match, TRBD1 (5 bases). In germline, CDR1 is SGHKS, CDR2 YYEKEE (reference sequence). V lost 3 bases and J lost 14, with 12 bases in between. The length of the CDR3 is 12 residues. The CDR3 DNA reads TGTGCCAGCAGCTCCCAGGGCTCCACCCTCCACTTT. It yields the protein CASSSQGSTLHF.

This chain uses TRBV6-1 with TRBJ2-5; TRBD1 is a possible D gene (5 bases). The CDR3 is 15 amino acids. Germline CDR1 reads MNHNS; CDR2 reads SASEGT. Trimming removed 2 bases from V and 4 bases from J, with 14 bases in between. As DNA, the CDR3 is TGTGCCAGCAGTGAATTCCGGCAGGGCGGAGAGACCCAGTACTTC. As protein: CASSEFRQGGETQYF.